This T cell receptor beta chain stems from a study of memory CD4+ T cells and cytomegalovirus serostatus. Sequencing was performed with immunoSEQ multiplex PCR; in TCRdb, only in-frame clones are kept and a portion is missing. Seen here are approximately 92,000 clones, under 90% observed once, and the top ten hold 3.6%. Single viable CD3+CD4+CD8-CD45RO+ cells were sorted as the memory CD4+ T cells. The germline V gene encodes CDR1 ENHRY and CDR2 SYGVKD. V lost 6 bases and J 8 bases, leaving 17 bases between the germline ends. The CDR3 length is 15 residues. The source material was memory CD4+ T cells from blood. The clonotype originates from an adult in good health and CMV-seropositive. The chain joins TRBV10-3 to TRBJ1-6; D perhaps matches TRBD1 (5 bases). The CDR3: CAISDTRAGDSPLHF. For the CDR3, the DNA is TGTGCCATCAGCGACACGCGGGCGGGGGATTCACCCCTCCACTTT.